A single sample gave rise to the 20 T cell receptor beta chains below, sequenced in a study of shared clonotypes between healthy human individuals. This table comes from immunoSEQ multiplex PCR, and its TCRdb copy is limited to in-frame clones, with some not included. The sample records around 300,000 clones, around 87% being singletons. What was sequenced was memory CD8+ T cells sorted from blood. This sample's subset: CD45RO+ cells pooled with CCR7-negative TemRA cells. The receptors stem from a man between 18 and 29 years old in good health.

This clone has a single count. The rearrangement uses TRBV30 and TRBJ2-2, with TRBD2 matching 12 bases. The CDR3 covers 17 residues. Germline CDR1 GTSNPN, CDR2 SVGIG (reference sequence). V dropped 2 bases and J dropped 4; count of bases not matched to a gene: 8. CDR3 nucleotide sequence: TGTGCCTGGAGTCAGCTAGCGGGAGGGCCGAGCACCGGGGAGCTGTTTTTT. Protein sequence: CAWSQLAGGPSTGELFF.

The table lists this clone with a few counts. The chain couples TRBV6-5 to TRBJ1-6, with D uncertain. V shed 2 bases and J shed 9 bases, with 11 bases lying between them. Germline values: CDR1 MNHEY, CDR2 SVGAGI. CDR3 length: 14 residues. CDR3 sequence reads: CASSYNSAGSPLHF. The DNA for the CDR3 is TGTGCCAGCAGTTACAACAGCGCCGGTTCACCCCTCCACTTT.

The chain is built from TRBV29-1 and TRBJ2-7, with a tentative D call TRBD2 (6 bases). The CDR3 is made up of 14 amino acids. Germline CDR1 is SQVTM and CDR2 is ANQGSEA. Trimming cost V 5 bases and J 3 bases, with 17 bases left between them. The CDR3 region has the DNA TGCAGCGTTCTACTCTGGACGGGGGACTACGAGCAGTACTTC. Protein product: CSVLLWTGDYEQYF.

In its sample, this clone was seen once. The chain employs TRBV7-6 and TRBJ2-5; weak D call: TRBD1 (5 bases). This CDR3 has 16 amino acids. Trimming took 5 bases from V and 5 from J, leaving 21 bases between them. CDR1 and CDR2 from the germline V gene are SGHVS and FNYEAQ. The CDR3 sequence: CASSPLGRAHWETQYF. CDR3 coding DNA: TGTGCCAGCAGCCCCCTTGGCAGGGCCCATTGGGAGACCCAGTACTTC. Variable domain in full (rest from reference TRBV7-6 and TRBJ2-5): GAGVSQSPRYKVTKRGQDVALRCDPISGHVSLYWYRQALGQGPEFLTYFNYEAQQDKSGLPNDRFSAERPEGSISTLTIQRTEQRDSAMYRCASSPLGRAHWETQYFGPGTRLLVL.

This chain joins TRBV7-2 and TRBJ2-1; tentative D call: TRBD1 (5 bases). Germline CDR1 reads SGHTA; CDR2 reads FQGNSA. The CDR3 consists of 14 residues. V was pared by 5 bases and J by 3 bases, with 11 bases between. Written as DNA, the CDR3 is TGTGCCAGCAGCCCCAGGGTTGGCTACAATGAGCAGTTCTTC. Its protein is CASSPRVGYNEQFF.

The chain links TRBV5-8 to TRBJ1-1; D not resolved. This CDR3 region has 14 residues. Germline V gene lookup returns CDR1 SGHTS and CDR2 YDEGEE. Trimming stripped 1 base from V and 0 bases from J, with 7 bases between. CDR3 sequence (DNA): TGTGCCAGCAGCTTGTCTACCCTGAACACTGAAGCTTTCTTT. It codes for CASSLSTLNTEAFF.

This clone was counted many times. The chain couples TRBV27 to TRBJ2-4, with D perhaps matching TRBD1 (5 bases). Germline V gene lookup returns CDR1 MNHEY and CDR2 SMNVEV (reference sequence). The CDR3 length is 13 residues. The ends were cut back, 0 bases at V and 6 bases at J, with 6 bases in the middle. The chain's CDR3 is CASSLSGANIQYF. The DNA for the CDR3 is TGTGCCAGCAGTTTATCAGGGGCAAACATTCAGTACTTC.

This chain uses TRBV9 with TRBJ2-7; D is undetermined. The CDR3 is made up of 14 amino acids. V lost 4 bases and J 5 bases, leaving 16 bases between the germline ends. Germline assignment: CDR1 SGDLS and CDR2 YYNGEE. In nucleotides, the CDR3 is TGTGCCAGCAGCTCCCCCGGGCGCGGCAACGAGCAGTACTTC. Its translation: CASSSPGRGNEQYF.

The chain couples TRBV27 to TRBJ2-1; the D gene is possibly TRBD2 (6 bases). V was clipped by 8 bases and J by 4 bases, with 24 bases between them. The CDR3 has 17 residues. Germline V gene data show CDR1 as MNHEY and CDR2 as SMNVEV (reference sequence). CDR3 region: CASCPSQGLLLYNEQFF. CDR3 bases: TGTGCCAGCTGCCCCTCCCAGGGACTCCTACTATACAATGAGCAGTTCTTC.

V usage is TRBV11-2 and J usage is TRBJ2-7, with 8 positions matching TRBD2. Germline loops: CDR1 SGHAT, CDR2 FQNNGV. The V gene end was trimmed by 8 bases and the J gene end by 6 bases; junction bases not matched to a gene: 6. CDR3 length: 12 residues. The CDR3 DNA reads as TGTGCCAGCGCCCGGGGGGGTTTCGAGCAGTACTTC. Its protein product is CASARGGFEQYF.

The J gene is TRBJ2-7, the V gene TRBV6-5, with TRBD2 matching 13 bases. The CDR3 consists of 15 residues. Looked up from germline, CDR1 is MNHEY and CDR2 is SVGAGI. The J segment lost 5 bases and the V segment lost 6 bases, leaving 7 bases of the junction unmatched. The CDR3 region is CASRFGTSGNDEQYF. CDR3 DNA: TGTGCCAGCAGGTTCGGGACTAGCGGGAACGACGAGCAGTACTTC.

CDR3 DNA sequence: TGTGCCAGTAGCCCGGCAGGGTTTGACTATGGCTACACCTTC. Translated, it gives CASSPAGFDYGYTF. This chain connects TRBV19 to TRBJ1-2; a weak D match, TRBD1 (5 bases). Trimming stripped 6 bases from V and 3 bases from J, with 14 bases between. The CDR3 has 14 residues. Germline V gene sequence: CDR1 LNHDA, CDR2 SQIVND (reference sequence).

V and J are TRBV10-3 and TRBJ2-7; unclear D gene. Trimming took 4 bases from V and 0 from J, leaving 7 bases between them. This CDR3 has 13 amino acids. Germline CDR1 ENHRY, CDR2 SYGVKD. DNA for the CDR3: TGTGCCATCAGTGCGGTGAGCTCCTACGAGCAGTACTTC. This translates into CAISAVSSYEQYF.

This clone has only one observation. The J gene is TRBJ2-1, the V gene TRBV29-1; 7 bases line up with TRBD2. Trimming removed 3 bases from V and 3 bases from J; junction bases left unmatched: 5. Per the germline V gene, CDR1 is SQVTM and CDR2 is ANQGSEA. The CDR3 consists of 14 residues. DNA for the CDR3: TGCAGCGTTGATGGGGGGGTAAGCTACAATGAGCAGTTCTTC. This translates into CSVDGGVSYNEQFF.

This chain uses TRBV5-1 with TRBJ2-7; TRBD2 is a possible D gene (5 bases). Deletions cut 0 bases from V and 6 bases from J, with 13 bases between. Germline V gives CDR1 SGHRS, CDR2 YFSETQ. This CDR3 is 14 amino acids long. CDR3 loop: CASSLEEVLGEQYF. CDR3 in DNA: TGCGCCAGCAGCTTGGAGGAGGTCCTGGGCGAGCAGTACTTC.

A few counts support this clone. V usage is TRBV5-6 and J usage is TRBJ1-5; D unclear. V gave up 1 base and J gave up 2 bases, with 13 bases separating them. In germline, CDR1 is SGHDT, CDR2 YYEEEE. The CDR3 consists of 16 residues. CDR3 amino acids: CASSLLSGGGNQPQHF. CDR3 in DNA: TGTGCCAGCAGCTTGCTTTCGGGTGGAGGCAATCAGCCCCAGCATTTT.

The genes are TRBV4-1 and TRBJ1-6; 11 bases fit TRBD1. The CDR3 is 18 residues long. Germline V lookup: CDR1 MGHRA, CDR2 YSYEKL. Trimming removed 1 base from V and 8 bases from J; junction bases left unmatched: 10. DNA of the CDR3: TGCGCCAGCAGCCAAGGGACAGGGGGCCTGGTGAACGATTCACCCCTCCACTTT. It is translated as CASSQGTGGLVNDSPLHF.

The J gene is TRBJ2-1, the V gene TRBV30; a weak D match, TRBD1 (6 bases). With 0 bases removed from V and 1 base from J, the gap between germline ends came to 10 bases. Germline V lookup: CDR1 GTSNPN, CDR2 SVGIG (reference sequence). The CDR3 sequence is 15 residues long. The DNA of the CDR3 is TGTGCCTGGAGTGTGGTACAGGGTTCCTACAATGAGCAGTTCTTC. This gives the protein CAWSVVQGSYNEQFF.

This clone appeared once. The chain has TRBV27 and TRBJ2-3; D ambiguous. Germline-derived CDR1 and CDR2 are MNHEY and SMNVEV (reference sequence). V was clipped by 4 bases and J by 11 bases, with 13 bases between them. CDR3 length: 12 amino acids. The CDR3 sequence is CASSSTALGQYF. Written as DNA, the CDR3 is TGTGCCAGCAGTTCTACAGCCCTGGGGCAGTATTTT.

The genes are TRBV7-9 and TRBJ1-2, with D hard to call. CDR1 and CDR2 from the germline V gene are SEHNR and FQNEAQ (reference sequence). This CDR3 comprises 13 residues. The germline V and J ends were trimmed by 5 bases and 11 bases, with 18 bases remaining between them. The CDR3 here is CASSPDHVFRYTF. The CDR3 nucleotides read TGTGCCAGCAGCCCGGACCATGTATTTCGATACACCTTC.